This T cell receptor beta chain originates from a study of CD8 T cells in ankylosing spondylitis. Study-level points and caveats: Typical of ankylosing spondylitis blood, it appeared, was a TCR beta motif of 7 or 8 highly homologous variants. According to the report, clones linked to the disease were significantly enriched in matched synovial fluid samples taken from ankylosing spondylitis patients.

Preparation of TCR beta libraries was done by quantitative 5'-RACE with molecular barcodes. TCRdb called the 5' RACE reads again in MiXCR, with one record for every CDR3 protein. The sample has around 770,000 distinct CDR3 sequences; around 19% are singletons. The CDR3 totals 15 residues. CDR1 and CDR2 (germline): DFQATT, SNEGSKA (reference sequence). Germline trimming cut 3 bases from V and 1 base from J; bases unmatched to any gene: 4. This clonotype has a handful of counts. As yet, its antigen is unknown. The TCR originated in a male donor with ankylosing spondylitis. Sequenced material: blood, either unsorted or a sorted T cell fraction (not recorded which). The chain links TRBV20-1 to TRBJ2-3, with 10 bases aligning to TRBD2. The CDR3 reads CSASKLAGGTDTQYF. The CDR3 region has the DNA TGCAGTGCTAGTAAGCTAGCGGGGGGCACAGATACGCAGTATTTT.